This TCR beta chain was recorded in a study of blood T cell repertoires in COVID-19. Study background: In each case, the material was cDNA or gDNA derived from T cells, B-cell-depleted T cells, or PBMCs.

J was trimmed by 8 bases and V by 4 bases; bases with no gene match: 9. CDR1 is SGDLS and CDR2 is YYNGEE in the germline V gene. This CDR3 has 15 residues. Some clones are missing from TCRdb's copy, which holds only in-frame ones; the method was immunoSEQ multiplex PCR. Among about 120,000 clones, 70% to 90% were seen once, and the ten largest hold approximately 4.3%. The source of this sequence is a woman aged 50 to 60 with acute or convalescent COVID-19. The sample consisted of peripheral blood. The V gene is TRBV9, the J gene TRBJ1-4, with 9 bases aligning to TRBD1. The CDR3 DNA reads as TGTGCCAGCAGCCCTCGGGGACAGGGTAAAGAAAAACTGTTTTTT. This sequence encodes CASSPRGQGKEKLFF. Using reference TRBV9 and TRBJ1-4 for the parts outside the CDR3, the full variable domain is DSGVTQTPKHLITATGQRVTLRCSPRSGDLSVYWYQQSLDQGLQFLIQYYNGEERAKGNILERFSAQQFPDLHSELNLSSLELGDSALYFCASSPRGQGKEKLFFGSGTQLSVL.